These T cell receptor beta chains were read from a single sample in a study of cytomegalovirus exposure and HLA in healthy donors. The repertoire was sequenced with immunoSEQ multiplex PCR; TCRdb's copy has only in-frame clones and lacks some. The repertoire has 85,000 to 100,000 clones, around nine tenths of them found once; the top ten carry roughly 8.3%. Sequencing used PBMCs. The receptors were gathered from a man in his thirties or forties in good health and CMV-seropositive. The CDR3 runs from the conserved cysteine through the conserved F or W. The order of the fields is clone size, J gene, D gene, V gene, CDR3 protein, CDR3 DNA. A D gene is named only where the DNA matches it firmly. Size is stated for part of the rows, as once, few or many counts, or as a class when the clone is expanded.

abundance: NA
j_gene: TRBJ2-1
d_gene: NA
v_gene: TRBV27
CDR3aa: CASSLGLEDYNEQFF
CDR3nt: TGTGCCAGCAGTTTGGGCCTTGAAGACTACAATGAGCAGTTCTTC

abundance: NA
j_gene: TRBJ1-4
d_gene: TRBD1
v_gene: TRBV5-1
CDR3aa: CASSSTGVREKLFF
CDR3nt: TGCGCCAGCAGCTCGACAGGGGTCCGTGAAAAACTGTTTTTT

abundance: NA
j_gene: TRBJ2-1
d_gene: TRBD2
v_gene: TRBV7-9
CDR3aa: CASSLVAGVDEQFF
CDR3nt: TGTGCCAGCAGCTTAGTCGCGGGAGTAGATGAGCAGTTCTTC

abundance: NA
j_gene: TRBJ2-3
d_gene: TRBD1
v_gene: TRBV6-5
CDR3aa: CASAAGTGGVDTQYF
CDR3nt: TGTGCCAGCGCTGCCGGGACAGGGGGGGTAGATACGCAGTATTTT

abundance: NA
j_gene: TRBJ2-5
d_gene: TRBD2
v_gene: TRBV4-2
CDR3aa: CASSQVSLAGGETQYF
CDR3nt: TGTGCCAGCAGCCAAGTTTCACTAGCGGGGGGGGAGACCCAGTACTTC

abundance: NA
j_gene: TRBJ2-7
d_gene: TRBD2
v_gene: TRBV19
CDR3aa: CASSMRLAETYEQYF
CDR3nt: TGTGCCAGTAGTATGCGACTAGCGGAGACCTACGAGCAGTACTTC

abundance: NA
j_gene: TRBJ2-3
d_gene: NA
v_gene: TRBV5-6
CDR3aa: CASSYTGAREDTQYF
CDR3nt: TGTGCCAGCAGCTATACGGGAGCCCGGGAGGATACGCAGTATTTT

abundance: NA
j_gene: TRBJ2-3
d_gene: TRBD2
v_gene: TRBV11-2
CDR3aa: CASSVGTSGIDTQYF
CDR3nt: TGTGCCAGCAGCGTAGGGACTAGCGGGATTGATACGCAGTATTTT

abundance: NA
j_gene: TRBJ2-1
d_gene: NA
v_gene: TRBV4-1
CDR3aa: CASSQDTTYNEQFF
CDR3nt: TGCGCCAGCAGCCAAGATACCACTTACAATGAGCAGTTCTTC

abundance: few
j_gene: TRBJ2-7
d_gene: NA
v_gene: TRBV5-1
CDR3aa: CASSFSTGGSYEQYF
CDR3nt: TGCGCCAGCAGCTTTAGCACAGGTGGGTCCTACGAGCAGTACTTC

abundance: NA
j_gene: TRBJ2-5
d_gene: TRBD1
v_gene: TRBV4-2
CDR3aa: CASSHTGAGETQYF
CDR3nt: TGTGCCAGCAGCCACACAGGGGCAGGGGAGACCCAGTACTTC

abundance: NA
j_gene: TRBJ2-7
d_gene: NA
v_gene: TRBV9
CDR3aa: CASSVDLGAYHEQYF
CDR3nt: TGTGCCAGCAGCGTAGATCTGGGGGCCTACCACGAGCAGTACTTC

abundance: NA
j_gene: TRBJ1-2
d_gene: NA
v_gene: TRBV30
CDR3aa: CAGSLGSIRNSALVGYTF
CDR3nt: TGTGCCGGAAGTTTAGGTAGCATCCGGAATTCAGCGCTGGTCGGCTACACCTTC

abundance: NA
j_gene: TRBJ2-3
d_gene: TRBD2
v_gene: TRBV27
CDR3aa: CASSLAGLGGTDTQYF
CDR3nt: TGTGCCAGCAGTTTAGCGGGCCTGGGGGGGACAGATACGCAGTATTTT

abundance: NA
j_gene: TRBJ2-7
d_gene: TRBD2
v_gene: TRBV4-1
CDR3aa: CASSQDNSGRMYEQYF
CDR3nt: TGCGCCAGCAGCCAAGACAATAGCGGGAGGATGTACGAGCAGTACTTC

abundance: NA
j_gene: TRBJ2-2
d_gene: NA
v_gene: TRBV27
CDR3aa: CASSSLTNTGELFF
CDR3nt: TGTGCCAGCAGTTCCCTCACAAACACCGGGGAGCTGTTTTTT

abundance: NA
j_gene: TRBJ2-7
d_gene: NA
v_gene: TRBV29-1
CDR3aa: CSVKPSFALYEQYF
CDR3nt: TGCAGCGTTAAACCGAGTTTTGCTCTCTACGAGCAGTACTTC

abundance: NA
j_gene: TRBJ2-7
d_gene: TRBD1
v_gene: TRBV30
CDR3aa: CAWSAGTGGRYEQYF
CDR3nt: TGTGCCTGGAGCGCCGGGACAGGGGGCAGGTACGAGCAGTACTTC

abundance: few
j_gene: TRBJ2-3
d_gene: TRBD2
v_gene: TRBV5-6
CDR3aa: CASSFRGGPTDTQYF
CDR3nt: TGTGCCAGCAGCTTTCGCGGGGGACCCACAGATACGCAGTATTTT

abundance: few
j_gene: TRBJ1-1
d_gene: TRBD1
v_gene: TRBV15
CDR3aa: CATSRDLFSGSPQGRGITEAFF
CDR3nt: TGTGCCACCAGCAGAGATTTGTTTTCGGGATCCCCACAGGGGCGAGGTATCACTGAAGCTTTCTTT

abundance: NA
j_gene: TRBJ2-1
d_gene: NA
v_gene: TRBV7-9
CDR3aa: CASSFDTAYNEQFF
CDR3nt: TGTGCCAGCAGCTTCGATACAGCCTACAATGAGCAGTTCTTC

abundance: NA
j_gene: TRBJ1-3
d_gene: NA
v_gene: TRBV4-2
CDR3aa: CAGGGGAAGNTIYF
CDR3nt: TGTGCCGGGGGAGGGGGGGCCGCTGGAAACACCATATATTTT

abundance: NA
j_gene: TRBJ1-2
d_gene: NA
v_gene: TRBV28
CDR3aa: CASSLYVAGRLRYGYTF
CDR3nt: TGTGCCAGCAGTTTGTATGTGGCGGGACGGTTGCGTTATGGCTACACCTTC

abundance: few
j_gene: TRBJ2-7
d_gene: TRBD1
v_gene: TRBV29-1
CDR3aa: CSVEWYRGSEQYF
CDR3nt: TGCAGCGTTGAATGGTACAGGGGATCCGAGCAGTACTTC

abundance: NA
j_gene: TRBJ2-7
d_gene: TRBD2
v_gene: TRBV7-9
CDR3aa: CASAGDEQYF
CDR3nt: TGTGCCAGCGCGGGGGACGAGCAGTACTTC

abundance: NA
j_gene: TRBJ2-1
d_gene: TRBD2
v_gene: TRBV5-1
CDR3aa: CASSSRTSGSVGRNYNEQFF
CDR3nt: TGCGCCAGCAGCTCCCGGACTAGCGGCTCTGTCGGTCGAAACTACAATGAGCAGTTCTTC

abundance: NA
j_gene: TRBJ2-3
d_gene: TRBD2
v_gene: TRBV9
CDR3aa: CASSLAGGPTDTQYF
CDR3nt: TGTGCCAGCAGCCTAGCGGGAGGGCCTACAGATACGCAGTATTTT

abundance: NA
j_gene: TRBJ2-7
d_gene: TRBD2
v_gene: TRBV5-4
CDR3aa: CASSSGLAGPDEQYF
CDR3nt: TGTGCCAGCAGCTCTGGACTAGCGGGGCCAGACGAGCAGTACTTC

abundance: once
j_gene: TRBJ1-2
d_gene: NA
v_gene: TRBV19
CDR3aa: CASSEDSPELSYGYTF
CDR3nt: TGTGCCAGTAGTGAAGACTCGCCCGAGTTATCCTATGGCTACACCTTC

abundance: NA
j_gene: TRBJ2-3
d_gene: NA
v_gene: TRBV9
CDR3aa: CASSASPGGDTQYF
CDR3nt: TGTGCCAGCAGCGCGTCACCGGGTGGAGATACGCAGTATTTT

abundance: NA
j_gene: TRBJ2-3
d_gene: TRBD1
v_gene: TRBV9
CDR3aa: CASSVGGTGWDTQYF
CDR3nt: TGTGCCAGCAGCGTAGGCGGGACAGGGTGGGATACGCAGTATTTT

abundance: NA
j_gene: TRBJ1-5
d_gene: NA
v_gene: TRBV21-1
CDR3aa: CASSKGRTGPYSNQPQHF
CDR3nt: TGTGCCAGCAGCAAAGGAAGGACAGGGCCCTATAGCAATCAGCCCCAGCATTTT

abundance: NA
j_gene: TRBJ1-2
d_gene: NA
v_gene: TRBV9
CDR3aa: CASSVDYNPYGYTF
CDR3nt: TGTGCCAGCAGCGTAGATTACAACCCCTATGGCTACACCTTC

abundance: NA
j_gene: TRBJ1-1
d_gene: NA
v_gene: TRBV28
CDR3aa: CASILGQLNTEAFF
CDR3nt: TGTGCCAGCATCCTTGGACAGTTGAACACTGAAGCTTTCTTT

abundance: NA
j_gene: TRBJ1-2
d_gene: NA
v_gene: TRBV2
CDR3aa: CASSRDQVVNYGYTF
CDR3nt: TGTGCCAGCAGCCGAGACCAGGTGGTTAACTATGGCTACACCTTC

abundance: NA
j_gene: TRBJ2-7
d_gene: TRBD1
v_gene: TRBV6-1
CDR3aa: CASSRRDRGLEQYF
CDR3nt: TGTGCCAGCAGCCGACGGGACAGGGGGCTTGAGCAGTACTTC

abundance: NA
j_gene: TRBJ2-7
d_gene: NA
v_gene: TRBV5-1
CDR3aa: CASSLDGGSSYEQYF
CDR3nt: TGCGCCAGCAGCTTGGATGGCGGAAGCTCCTACGAGCAGTACTTC

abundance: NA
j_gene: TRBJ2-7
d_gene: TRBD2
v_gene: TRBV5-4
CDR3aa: CASSLDGGRAYEQYF
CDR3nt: TGTGCCAGCAGCTTGGATGGCGGGAGGGCCTACGAGCAGTACTTC

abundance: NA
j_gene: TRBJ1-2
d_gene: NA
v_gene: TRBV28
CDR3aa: CASSLAGNYGYTF
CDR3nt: TGTGCCAGCAGTTTGGCAGGGAACTATGGCTACACCTTC

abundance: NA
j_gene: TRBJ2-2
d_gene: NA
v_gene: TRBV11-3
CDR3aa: CASSLSRTGRDGELFF
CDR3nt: TGTGCCAGCAGCTTATCGAGAACAGGACGTGATGGGGAGCTGTTTTTT

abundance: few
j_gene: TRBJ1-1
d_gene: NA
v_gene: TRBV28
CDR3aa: CASNLGGYTEAFF
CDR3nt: TGTGCCAGCAACTTGGGGGGATACACTGAAGCTTTCTTT

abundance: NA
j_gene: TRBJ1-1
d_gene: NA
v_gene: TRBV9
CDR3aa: CASSVVGGGVNTEAFF
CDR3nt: TGTGCCAGCAGCGTAGTCGGGGGTGGGGTGAACACTGAAGCTTTCTTT

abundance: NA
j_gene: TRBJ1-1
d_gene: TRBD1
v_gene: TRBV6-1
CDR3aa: CASSGQRGRGNTEAFF
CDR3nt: TGTGCCAGCAGTGGACAAAGGGGGCGAGGGAACACTGAAGCTTTCTTT

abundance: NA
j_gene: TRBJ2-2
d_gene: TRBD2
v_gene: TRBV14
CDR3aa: CASSPRTSGRADGELFF
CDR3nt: TGTGCCAGCAGCCCTAGGACTAGCGGGAGGGCTGACGGGGAGCTGTTTTTT

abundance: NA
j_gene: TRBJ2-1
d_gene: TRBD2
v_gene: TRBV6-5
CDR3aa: CASSYGLAVSYNEQFF
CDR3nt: TGTGCCAGCAGTTACGGACTAGCGGTCTCCTACAATGAGCAGTTCTTC

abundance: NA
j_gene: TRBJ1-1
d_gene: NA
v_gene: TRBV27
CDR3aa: CASRAYAVQSNTEAFF
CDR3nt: TGTGCCAGCAGGGCCTACGCGGTCCAATCTAACACTGAAGCTTTCTTT

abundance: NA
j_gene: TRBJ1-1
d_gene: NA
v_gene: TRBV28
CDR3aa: CASLSSMDTEAFF
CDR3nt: TGTGCCAGCCTCTCTAGCATGGACACTGAAGCTTTCTTT

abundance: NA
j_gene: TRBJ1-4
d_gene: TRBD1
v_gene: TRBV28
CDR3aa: CASSLGDRSNEKLFF
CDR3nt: TGTGCCAGCAGTTTAGGGGACAGATCTAATGAAAAACTGTTTTTT

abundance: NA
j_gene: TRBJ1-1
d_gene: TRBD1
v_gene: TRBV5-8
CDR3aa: CASSHRTGGYSAEAFF
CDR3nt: TGTGCCAGCAGCCATCGGACAGGGGGCTATTCGGCTGAAGCTTTCTTT

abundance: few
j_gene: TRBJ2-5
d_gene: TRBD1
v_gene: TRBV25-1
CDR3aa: CASSELTGFQETQYF
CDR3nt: TGTGCCAGCAGTGAATTGACAGGGTTTCAAGAGACCCAGTACTTC

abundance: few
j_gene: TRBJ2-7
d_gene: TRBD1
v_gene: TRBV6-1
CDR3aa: CASSEGTGQDEQYF
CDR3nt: TGTGCCAGCAGTGAGGGGACGGGACAGGACGAGCAGTACTTC

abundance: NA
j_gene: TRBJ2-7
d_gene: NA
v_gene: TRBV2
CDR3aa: CASSERRGGGFSSYEQYF
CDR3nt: TGTGCCAGCAGTGAACGCAGGGGCGGCGGTTTCAGCTCCTACGAGCAGTACTTC

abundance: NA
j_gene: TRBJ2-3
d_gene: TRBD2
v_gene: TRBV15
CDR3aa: CATSTATSGVYTDTQYF
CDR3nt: TGTGCCACCAGCACTGCGACTAGCGGGGTCTACACAGATACGCAGTATTTT